Listed here is a single TCR beta chain. Time point defined: pretreatment peripheral blood. The record originates from a study of PD-L1 blockade in urothelial cancer. Study overall: When blood samples were assessed, the median T cell count was around 150,000.

The assay was immunoSEQ multiplex PCR, and TCRdb's table has in-frame clones only and misses some. This table holds about 35,000 clones, 82% found once. CDR3 size: 15 residues. CDR1 is WNHNN and CDR2 is SYGVQD in the germline V gene (reference sequence). Trimming took 0 bases from V and 5 from J; bases not matched to a gene: 5. The sequencing used PBMCs, collected around atezolizumab (anti-PD-L1) treatment. The chain has TRBV10-1 and TRBJ2-5; TRBD2 matches at 8 bases. This clonotype was sampled from a man in his 60s with urothelial cancer. Here the CDR3 DNA reads TGCGCCAGCAGTGAGTCGCGGGGGGCCGTGGAGACCCAGTACTTC. Protein: CASSESRGAVETQYF.